What follows describes a single T cell receptor (beta chain). Its matching antigen is unknown. The data were obtained in a study of Ad26.COV2.S vaccination and SARS-CoV-2 variants. Study information: Trial arm assignment for the donor was COV1001 Ad26.COV2.S. Once, or twice with 56 days between doses, Ad26.COV2.S was given intramuscularly.

The V and J ends lost 5 bases and 10 bases respectively, with 18 bases between them. CDR1 and CDR2 from the germline V gene are LNHDA and SQIVND (reference sequence). This CDR3 spans 15 amino acids. TCRdb's table, derived via immunoSEQ multiplex PCR, lists solely in-frame clones and lacks some. The sample has 500,000 or so clones; around 90% are singletons. Treatment denoted: over 15 received Ad26.COV2.S at low or high dose, single or two shots; about 5 received placebo; per-sample allocation not given. Samples were taken on day 63 after the first vaccine or placebo injection. General study points: Total T cell responses were possibly underestimated by TCR breadth and depth analyses.

The chain uses TRBV19 and TRBJ1-6, with a weak D call TRBD1 (5 bases). The sequence derives from a person between 18 and 60 years old who received the Ad26.COV2.S COVID-19 vaccine or a placebo. Source: peripheral blood, taken in a trial of Ad26.COV2.S vaccine versus placebo. CDR3 region: CASSFGTDLGSPLHF. The CDR3 DNA reads as TGTGCCAGTAGTTTCGGGACGGATCTCGGGTCACCCCTCCACTTT.